This TCR beta chain derives from a study of cytomegalovirus exposure and HLA in healthy donors. It was with 60 Vbeta and 13 Jbeta primers that the PCR ran. Some clones are missing from TCRdb's copy, which holds only in-frame ones; the method was immunoSEQ multiplex PCR. This repertoire includes over 75,000 clones. The V end lost 1 base, the J end lost 1 base, and 9 bases lay between the germline ends. From germline, CDR1 is MDHEN and CDR2 SYDVKM. CDR3 length: 15 residues. In regard to this clone: The antigen remains unidentified.

Overall study results and limits: Another analysis was done later, and it associated 16,951 TCR beta sequences with HLA alleles at 0.05 false discovery rate.

The chain links TRBV28 to TRBJ2-3; TRBD2 is a possible D gene (6 bases). The source material was PBMCs. The TCR was taken from a man between 45 and 60 years old in good health and CMV-seronegative. The CDR3 spells CASSLSSAGTDTQYF. CDR3 DNA: TGTGCCAGCAGTTTATCTAGCGCAGGCACAGATACGCAGTATTTT.